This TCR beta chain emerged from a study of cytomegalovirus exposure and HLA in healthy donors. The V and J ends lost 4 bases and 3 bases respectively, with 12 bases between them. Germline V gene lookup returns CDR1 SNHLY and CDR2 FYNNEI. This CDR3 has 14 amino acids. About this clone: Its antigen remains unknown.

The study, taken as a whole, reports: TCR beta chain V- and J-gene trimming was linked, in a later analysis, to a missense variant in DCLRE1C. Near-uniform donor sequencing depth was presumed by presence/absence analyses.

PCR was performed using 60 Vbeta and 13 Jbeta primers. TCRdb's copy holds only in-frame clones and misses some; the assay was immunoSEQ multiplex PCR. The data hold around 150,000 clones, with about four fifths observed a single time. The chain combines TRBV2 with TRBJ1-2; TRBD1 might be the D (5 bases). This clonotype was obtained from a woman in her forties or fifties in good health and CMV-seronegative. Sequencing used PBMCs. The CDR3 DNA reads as TGTGCCAGCAGTGTACCCAGGGACTACTATGGCTACACCTTC. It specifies CASSVPRDYYGYTF.